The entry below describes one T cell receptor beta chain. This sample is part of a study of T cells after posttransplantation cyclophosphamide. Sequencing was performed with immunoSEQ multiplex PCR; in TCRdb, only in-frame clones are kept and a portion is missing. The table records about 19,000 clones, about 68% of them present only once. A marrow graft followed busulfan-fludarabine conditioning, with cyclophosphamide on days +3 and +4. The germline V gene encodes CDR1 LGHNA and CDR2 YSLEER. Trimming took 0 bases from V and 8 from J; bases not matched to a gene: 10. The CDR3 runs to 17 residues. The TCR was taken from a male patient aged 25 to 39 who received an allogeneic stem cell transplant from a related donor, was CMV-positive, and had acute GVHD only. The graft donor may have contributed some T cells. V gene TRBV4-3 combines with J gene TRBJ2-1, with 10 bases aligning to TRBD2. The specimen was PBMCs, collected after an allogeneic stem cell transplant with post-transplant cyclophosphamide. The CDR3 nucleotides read TGCGCCAGCAGCCAAGAGTCCGGGACTAGCGCCCGGGATGAGCAGTTCTTC. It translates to CASSQESGTSARDEQFF.